The 3 T cell receptor beta chains listed next were all sequenced from one sample in a study of blood T cell repertoires in COVID-19. The data were produced by immunoSEQ multiplex PCR, yet TCRdb's version contains in-frame clones alone and is incomplete. Found here are about 62,000 clones, just over 85% of them singletons; the top ten hold approximately 1.2%. The sample consisted of peripheral blood. Source of these receptors: a woman older than 75 with acute or convalescent COVID-19.

The V call is TRBV29-1, the J call TRBJ2-2, with D possibly matching TRBD2 (6 bases). The germline gives CDR1 SQVTM, CDR2 ANQGSEA. The CDR3 sequence is 14 residues long. V lost 4 bases to trimming and J lost 4 bases, with 13 bases between them. This CDR3 is CSVAPGGSTGELFF. Written as DNA, the CDR3 is TGCAGCGTTGCCCCTGGGGGGAGCACCGGGGAGCTGTTTTTT.

This chain connects TRBV28 to TRBJ1-5; 8 nucleotides agree with TRBD1. The CDR3 covers 16 residues. Germline V gives CDR1 MDHEN, CDR2 SYDVKM. The ends lost 7 bases at V and 5 bases at J; junction bases unmatched: 13. CDR3 sequence (DNA): TGTGCCAGCACGACTCTAAAGGGACAGGTGGATCAGCCCCAGCATTTT. Its translation is CASTTLKGQVDQPQHF.

The chain recombines TRBV7-2 with TRBJ1-6, with D tentatively TRBD1 (5 bases). V was clipped by 7 bases and J by 6 bases, with 13 bases between them. The CDR3 totals 14 residues. CDR1 is SGHTA and CDR2 is FQGNSA in the germline V gene. The CDR3 loop reads CASNLGGGNSPLHF. As DNA, the CDR3 is TGTGCCAGCAACCTCGGGGGGGGTAATTCACCCCTCCACTTT.